The rows below give T cell receptor beta chains drawn from one sample of a study of T-cell reconstitution after alpha-beta-depleted transplantation in children. TCRdb re-analysed the PCR reads in MiXCR, keeping a single row per CDR3 protein. The table records under 450,000 distinct CDR3 sequences, around 16% of them present only once. Material: PBMCs, mostly from graft donor cells, obtained 360 days after TCRalphabeta/CD19-depleted stem cell transplant. These receptors originate from a boy under two years old who had a stem cell transplant for Wiskott-Aldrich syndrome, so the T cells may come from the graft donor. The CDR3 runs from the conserved cysteine through the conserved F or W. D genes are given only for firm matches. Clone size is shown for a subset of rows, as once, few, many or a class of expanded clone.

clone size: NA; J gene: TRBJ2-3; D gene: NA; V gene: TRBV12-3/TRBV12-4; CDR3 protein: CASTQGPDTQYF; CDR3 DNA: TGTGCCAGCACACAGGGCCCAGATACGCAGTATTTT
clone size: NA; J gene: TRBJ2-2; D gene: TRBD2; V gene: TRBV19; CDR3 protein: CASSIWTSGSYASGELFF; CDR3 DNA: TGTGCCAGTAGTATTTGGACTAGCGGGAGTTATGCCTCCGGGGAGCTGTTTTTT
clone size: NA; J gene: TRBJ2-5; D gene: NA; V gene: TRBV20-1; CDR3 protein: CSAAGRSQETQYF; CDR3 DNA: TGCAGTGCTGCCGGACGATCCCAAGAGACCCAGTACTTC
clone size: few; J gene: TRBJ2-7; D gene: NA; V gene: TRBV5-1; CDR3 protein: CASSLGGAPPPTEQYF; CDR3 DNA: TGCGCCAGCAGCTTGGGGGGGGCGCCCCCGCCTACTGAGCAGTACTTC
clone size: NA; J gene: TRBJ2-7; D gene: NA; V gene: TRBV12-3/TRBV12-4; CDR3 protein: CASSRSDEQYF; CDR3 DNA: TGTGCCAGCAGCCGATCTGACGAGCAGTACTTC
clone size: NA; J gene: TRBJ2-3; D gene: NA; V gene: TRBV7-8; CDR3 protein: CASNWRLSTDTQYF; CDR3 DNA: TGTGCCAGCAATTGGCGACTAAGCACAGATACGCAGTATTTT
clone size: NA; J gene: TRBJ2-1; D gene: NA; V gene: TRBV7-2; CDR3 protein: CASSLRRHSYNEQFF; CDR3 DNA: TGTGCCAGCAGCTTGAGGCGCCACTCCTACAATGAGCAGTTCTTC
clone size: few; J gene: TRBJ1-1; D gene: TRBD1; V gene: TRBV28; CDR3 protein: CASSLSGQRNTEAFF; CDR3 DNA: TGTGCCAGCAGTCTATCGGGACAGAGGAACACTGAAGCTTTCTTT
clone size: NA; J gene: TRBJ2-7; D gene: NA; V gene: TRBV20-1; CDR3 protein: CSAQGPDFDYEQYF; CDR3 DNA: TGCAGTGCTCAGGGCCCAGACTTTGACTACGAGCAGTACTTC
clone size: NA; J gene: TRBJ2-7; D gene: NA; V gene: TRBV12-3/TRBV12-4; CDR3 protein: CASRGGGGLYEQYF; CDR3 DNA: TGTGCCAGCAGGGGTGGCGGGGGCCTCTACGAGCAGTACTTC
clone size: NA; J gene: TRBJ2-1; D gene: TRBD2; V gene: TRBV24-1; CDR3 protein: CATRGLAGGRDEQFF; CDR3 DNA: TGTGCCACCAGGGGACTAGCGGGAGGCCGGGATGAGCAGTTCTTC
clone size: NA; J gene: TRBJ2-4; D gene: NA; V gene: TRBV5-6; CDR3 protein: CASSLQGMAKNIQYF; CDR3 DNA: TGTGCCAGCAGCTTGCAGGGGATGGCCAAAAACATTCAGTACTTC
clone size: NA; J gene: TRBJ2-5; D gene: TRBD1; V gene: TRBV29-1; CDR3 protein: CSAGTEETQYF; CDR3 DNA: TGCAGCGCCGGGACAGAAGAGACCCAGTACTTC
clone size: NA; J gene: TRBJ1-1; D gene: NA; V gene: TRBV7-9; CDR3 protein: CASSWRRIRNTEAFF; CDR3 DNA: TGTGCCAGCAGCTGGAGGAGGATTCGGAACACTGAAGCTTTCTTT
clone size: few; J gene: TRBJ2-7; D gene: TRBD2; V gene: TRBV18; CDR3 protein: CASSPLAGGPHEQYF; CDR3 DNA: TGTGCCAGCTCACCCCTAGCGGGGGGGCCCCACGAGCAGTACTTC
clone size: NA; J gene: TRBJ1-2; D gene: NA; V gene: TRBV20-1; CDR3 protein: CSASPGPTNYGYTF; CDR3 DNA: TGCAGTGCTAGTCCCGGTCCCACAAACTATGGCTACACCTTC
clone size: NA; J gene: TRBJ2-7; D gene: NA; V gene: TRBV19; CDR3 protein: CASSGMISSYEQYF; CDR3 DNA: TGTGCCAGCTCAGGGATGATTAGCTCCTACGAGCAGTACTTC
clone size: NA; J gene: TRBJ2-7; D gene: TRBD2; V gene: TRBV29-1; CDR3 protein: CSVEDRGLWTSGRYEQYF; CDR3 DNA: TGCAGCGTTGAAGATCGGGGTTTATGGACTAGCGGGAGGTACGAGCAGTACTTC
clone size: NA; J gene: TRBJ1-1; D gene: NA; V gene: TRBV9; CDR3 protein: CASSVGATRNTEAFF; CDR3 DNA: TGTGCCAGCAGCGTAGGGGCTACCCGGAACACTGAAGCTTTCTTT
clone size: NA; J gene: TRBJ2-7; D gene: NA; V gene: TRBV5-1; CDR3 protein: CASSWTGSYEQYF; CDR3 DNA: TGCGCCAGCAGCTGGACTGGCTCCTACGAGCAGTACTTC
clone size: few; J gene: TRBJ2-1; D gene: NA; V gene: TRBV24-1; CDR3 protein: CATSDTDGLPSSYNEQFF; CDR3 DNA: TGTGCCACCAGTGACACTGACGGGTTACCTAGCTCCTACAATGAGCAGTTCTTC
clone size: NA; J gene: TRBJ2-1; D gene: NA; V gene: TRBV6-5; CDR3 protein: CASLTRGNEQFF; CDR3 DNA: TGTGCCAGCTTGACCAGAGGAAATGAGCAGTTCTTC
clone size: NA; J gene: TRBJ2-2; D gene: TRBD2; V gene: TRBV9; CDR3 protein: CASSVLAENTGELFF; CDR3 DNA: TGTGCCAGCAGCGTACTAGCGGAGAACACCGGGGAGCTGTTTTTT
clone size: NA; J gene: TRBJ2-7; D gene: NA; V gene: TRBV29-1; CDR3 protein: CSVSDGPKSSYEQYF; CDR3 DNA: TGCAGCGTATCGGACGGGCCGAAGAGCTCCTACGAGCAGTACTTC
clone size: once; J gene: TRBJ2-1; D gene: TRBD2; V gene: TRBV7-2; CDR3 protein: CASSLGGLAVYNEQFF; CDR3 DNA: TGTGCCAGCAGCTTAGGGGGACTAGCGGTCTACAATGAGCAGTTCTTC
clone size: NA; J gene: TRBJ2-1; D gene: TRBD2; V gene: TRBV7-7; CDR3 protein: CASSLVAGVGYEQFF; CDR3 DNA: TGTGCCAGCAGCTTGGTCGCGGGAGTAGGATATGAGCAGTTCTTC
clone size: NA; J gene: TRBJ2-5; D gene: NA; V gene: TRBV25-1; CDR3 protein: CASGPIGEKTQYF; CDR3 DNA: TGTGCCAGCGGACCAATTGGCGAAAAGACCCAGTACTTC
clone size: NA; J gene: TRBJ2-7; D gene: NA; V gene: TRBV6-5; CDR3 protein: CASSSEAYEQYF; CDR3 DNA: TGTGCCAGCAGTTCAGAGGCCTACGAGCAGTACTTC
clone size: NA; J gene: TRBJ2-4; D gene: NA; V gene: TRBV12-3/TRBV12-4; CDR3 protein: CASSPDRWDFKNIQYFQYF; CDR3 DNA: TGTGCCAGCAGCCCGGACAGGTGGGACTTCAAAAACATTCAGTACTTTCAGTACTTC
clone size: few; J gene: TRBJ1-1; D gene: NA; V gene: TRBV7-2; CDR3 protein: CASSLWGGTTEAFF; CDR3 DNA: TGTGCCAGCAGCCTGTGGGGGGGAACGACTGAAGCTTTCTTT
clone size: NA; J gene: TRBJ2-1; D gene: NA; V gene: TRBV5-5; CDR3 protein: CASSLAPFPGSSYNEQFF; CDR3 DNA: TGTGCCAGCAGCTTGGCTCCTTTTCCGGGGAGCTCCTACAATGAGCAGTTCTTC
clone size: NA; J gene: TRBJ2-7; D gene: TRBD1; V gene: TRBV7-9; CDR3 protein: CASSPLDRSSYEKYF; CDR3 DNA: TGTGCCAGCAGCCCCCTGGACAGGAGCTCCTACGAGAAGTACTTC